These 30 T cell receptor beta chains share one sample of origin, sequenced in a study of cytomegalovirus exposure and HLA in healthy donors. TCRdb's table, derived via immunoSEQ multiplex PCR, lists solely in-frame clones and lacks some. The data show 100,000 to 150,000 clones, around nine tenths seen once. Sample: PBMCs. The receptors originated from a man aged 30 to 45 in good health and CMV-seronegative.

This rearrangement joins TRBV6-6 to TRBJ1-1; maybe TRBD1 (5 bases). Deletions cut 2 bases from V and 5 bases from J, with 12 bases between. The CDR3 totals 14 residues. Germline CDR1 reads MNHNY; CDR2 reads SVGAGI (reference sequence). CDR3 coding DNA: TGTGCCAGCAGTTACCTAGGGGTAGAGACTGAAGCTTTCTTT. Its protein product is CASSYLGVETEAFF.

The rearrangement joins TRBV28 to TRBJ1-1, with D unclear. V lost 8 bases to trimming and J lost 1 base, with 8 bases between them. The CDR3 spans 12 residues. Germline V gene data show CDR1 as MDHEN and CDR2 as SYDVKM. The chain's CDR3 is CASGLENTEAFF. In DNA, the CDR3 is TGTGCCAGCGGACTTGAGAACACTGAAGCTTTCTTT.

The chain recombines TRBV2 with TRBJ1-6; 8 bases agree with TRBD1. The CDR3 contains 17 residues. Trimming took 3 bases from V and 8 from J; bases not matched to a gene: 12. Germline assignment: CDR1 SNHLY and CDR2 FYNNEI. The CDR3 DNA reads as TGTGCCAGCAGTGACGGGACAGGCGAAGAGTTGGATTCACCCCTCCACTTT. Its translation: CASSDGTGEELDSPLHF.

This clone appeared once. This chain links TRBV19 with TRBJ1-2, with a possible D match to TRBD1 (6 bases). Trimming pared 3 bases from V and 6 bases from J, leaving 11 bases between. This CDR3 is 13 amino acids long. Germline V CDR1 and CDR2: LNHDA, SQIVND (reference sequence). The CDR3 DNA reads TGTGCCAGTAGTATGCAGGGACAAAATGGCTACACCTTC. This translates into CASSMQGQNGYTF.

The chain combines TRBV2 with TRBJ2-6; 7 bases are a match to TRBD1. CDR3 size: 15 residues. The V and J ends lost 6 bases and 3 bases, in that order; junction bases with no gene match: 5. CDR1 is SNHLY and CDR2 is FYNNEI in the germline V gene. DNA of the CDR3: TGTGCCAGCAGCGAACAGGGGCTTGGGGCCAACGTCCTGACTTTC. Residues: CASSEQGLGANVLTF.

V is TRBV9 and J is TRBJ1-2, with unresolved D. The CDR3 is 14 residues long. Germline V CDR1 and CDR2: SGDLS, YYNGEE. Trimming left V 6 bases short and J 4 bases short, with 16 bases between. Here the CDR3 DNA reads TGTGCCAGCACCCAGACCGGCGCGGGCTATGGCTACACCTTC. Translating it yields CASTQTGAGYGYTF.

CDR3: CASSSGTGVGYTF. CDR3 DNA sequence: TGCGCCAGCAGCTCCGGGACAGGGGTTGGCTACACCTTC. This rearrangement joins TRBV5-1 to TRBJ1-2; 10 bases fit TRBD1. The germline V gene has CDR1 SGHRS and CDR2 YFSETQ. The CDR3 has 13 amino acids. J lost 7 bases, V lost 3 bases, and 3 bases had no gene match.

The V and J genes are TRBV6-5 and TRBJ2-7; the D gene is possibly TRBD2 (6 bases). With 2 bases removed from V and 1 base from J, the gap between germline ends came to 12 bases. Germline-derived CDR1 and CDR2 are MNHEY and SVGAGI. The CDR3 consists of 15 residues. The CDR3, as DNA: TGTGCCAGCAGTTACCGGGACTCCCTTTCCTACGAGCAGTACTTC. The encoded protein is CASSYRDSLSYEQYF.

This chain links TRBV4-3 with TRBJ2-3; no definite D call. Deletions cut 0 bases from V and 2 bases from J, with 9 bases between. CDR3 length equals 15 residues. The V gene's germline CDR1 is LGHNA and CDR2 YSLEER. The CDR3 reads CASSQENRATDTQYF. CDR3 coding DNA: TGCGCCAGCAGCCAAGAAAACAGAGCCACAGATACGCAGTATTTT.

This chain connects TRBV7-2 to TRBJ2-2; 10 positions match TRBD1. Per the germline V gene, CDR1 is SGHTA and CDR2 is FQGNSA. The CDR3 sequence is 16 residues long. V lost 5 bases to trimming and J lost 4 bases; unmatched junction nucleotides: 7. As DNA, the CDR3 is TGTGCCAGCAGCATCAGACAGGGGGCGGCCACCGGGGAGCTGTTTTTT. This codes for CASSIRQGAATGELFF. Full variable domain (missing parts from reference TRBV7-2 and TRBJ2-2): GAGVSQSPSNKVTEKGKDVELRCDPISGHTALYWYRQSLGQGLEFLIYFQGNSAPDKSGLPSDRFSAERTGGSVSTLTIQRTQQEDSAVYLCASSIRQGAATGELFFGEGSRLTVL.

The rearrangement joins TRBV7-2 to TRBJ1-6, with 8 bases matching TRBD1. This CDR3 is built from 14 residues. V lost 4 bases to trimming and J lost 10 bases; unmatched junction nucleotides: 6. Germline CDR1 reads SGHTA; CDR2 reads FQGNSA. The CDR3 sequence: CASSSRQGYSPLHF. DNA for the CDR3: TGTGCCAGCAGCTCCCGACAGGGGTACTCACCCCTCCACTTT.

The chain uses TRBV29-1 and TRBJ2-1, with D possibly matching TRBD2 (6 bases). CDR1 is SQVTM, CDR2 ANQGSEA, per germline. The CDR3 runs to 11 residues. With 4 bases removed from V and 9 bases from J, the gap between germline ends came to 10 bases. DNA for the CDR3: TGCAGCGTTGCTCCGGGACTTGAGCAGTTCTTC. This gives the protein CSVAPGLEQFF.

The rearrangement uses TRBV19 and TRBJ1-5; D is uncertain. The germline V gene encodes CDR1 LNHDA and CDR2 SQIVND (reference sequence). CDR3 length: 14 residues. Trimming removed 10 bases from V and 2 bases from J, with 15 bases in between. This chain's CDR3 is CATSEWAGNQPQHF. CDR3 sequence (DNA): TGTGCCACTTCCGAATGGGCAGGCAATCAGCCCCAGCATTTT.

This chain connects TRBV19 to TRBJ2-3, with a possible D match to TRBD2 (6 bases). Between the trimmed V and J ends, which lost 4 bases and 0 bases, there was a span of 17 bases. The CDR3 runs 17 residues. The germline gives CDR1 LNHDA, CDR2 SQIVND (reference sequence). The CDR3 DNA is TGTGCCAGTAGTACGTGGGCCGCAGGGACTAGCACAGATACGCAGTATTTT. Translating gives CASSTWAAGTSTDTQYF.

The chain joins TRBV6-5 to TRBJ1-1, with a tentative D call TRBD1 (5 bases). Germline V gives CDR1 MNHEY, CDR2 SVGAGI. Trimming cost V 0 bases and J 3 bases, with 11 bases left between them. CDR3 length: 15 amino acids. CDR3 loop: CASSYSIQADTEAFF. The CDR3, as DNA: TGTGCCAGCAGTTACTCGATACAGGCAGACACTGAAGCTTTCTTT.

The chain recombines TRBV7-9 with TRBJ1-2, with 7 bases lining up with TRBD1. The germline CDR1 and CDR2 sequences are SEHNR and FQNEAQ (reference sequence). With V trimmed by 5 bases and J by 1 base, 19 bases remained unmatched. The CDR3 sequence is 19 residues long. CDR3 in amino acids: CASSQEVGDSLRYNYGYTF. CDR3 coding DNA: TGTGCCAGCAGCCAGGAGGTTGGGGACAGCCTACGATATAACTATGGCTACACCTTC.

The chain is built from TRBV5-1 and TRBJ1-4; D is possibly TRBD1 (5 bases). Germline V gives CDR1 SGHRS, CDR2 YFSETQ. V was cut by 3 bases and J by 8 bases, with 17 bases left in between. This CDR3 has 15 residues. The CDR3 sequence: CASSSTGYSGEKLFF. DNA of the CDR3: TGCGCCAGCAGCTCTACAGGTTACAGTGGGGAAAAACTGTTTTTT.

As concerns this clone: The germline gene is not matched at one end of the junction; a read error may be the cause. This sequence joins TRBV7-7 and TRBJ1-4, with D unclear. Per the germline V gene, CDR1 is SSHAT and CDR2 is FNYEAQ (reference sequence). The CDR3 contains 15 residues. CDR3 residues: CASSPISATNEKLFF. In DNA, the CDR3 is TGTGCTAGCAGCCCCATCAGTGCAACTAATGAAAAACTGTTTTTT.

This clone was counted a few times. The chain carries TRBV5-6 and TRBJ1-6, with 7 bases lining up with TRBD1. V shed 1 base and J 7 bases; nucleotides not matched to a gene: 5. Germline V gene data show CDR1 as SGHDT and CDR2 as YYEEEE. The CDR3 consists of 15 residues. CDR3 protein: CASSLPQGPNSPLHF. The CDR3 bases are TGTGCCAGCAGCTTGCCACAGGGGCCCAATTCACCCCTCCACTTT.

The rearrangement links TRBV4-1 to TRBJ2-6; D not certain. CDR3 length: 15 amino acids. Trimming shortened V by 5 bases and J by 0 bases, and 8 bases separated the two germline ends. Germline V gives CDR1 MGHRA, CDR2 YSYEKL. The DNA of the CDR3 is TGCGCCAGCAGCTTCGACACCTCTGGGGCCAACGTCCTGACTTTC. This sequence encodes CASSFDTSGANVLTF.

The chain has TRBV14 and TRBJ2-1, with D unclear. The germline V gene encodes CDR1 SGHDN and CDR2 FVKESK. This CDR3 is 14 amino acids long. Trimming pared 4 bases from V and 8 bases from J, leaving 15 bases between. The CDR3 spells CASSPSWAWDEQFF. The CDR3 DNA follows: TGTGCCAGCAGCCCCTCGTGGGCCTGGGATGAGCAGTTCTTC.

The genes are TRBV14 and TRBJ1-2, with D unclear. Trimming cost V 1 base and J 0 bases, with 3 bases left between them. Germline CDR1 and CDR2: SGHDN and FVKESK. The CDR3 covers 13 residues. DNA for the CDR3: TGTGCCAGCAGCCAAGTAGCTAACTATGGCTACACCTTC. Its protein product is CASSQVANYGYTF.

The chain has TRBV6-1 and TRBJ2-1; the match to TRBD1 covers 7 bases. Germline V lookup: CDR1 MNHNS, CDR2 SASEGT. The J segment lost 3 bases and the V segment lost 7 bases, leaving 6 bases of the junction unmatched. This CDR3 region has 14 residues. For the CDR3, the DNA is TGTGCCAGCACAGCAGGGGGTAGCTACAATGAGCAGTTCTTC. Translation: CASTAGGSYNEQFF.

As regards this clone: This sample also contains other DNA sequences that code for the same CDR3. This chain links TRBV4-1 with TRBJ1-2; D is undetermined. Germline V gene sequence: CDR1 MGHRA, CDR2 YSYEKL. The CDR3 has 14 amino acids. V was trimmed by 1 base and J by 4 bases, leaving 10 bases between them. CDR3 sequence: CASSQVTGSYGYTF. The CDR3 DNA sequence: TGCGCCAGCAGCCAAGTGACGGGGAGCTATGGCTACACCTTC.

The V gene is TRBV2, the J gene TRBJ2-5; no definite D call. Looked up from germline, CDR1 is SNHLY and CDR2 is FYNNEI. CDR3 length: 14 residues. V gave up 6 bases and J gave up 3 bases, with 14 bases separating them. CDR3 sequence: CASRAPVYKETQYF. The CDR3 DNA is TGTGCCAGCAGGGCTCCCGTTTACAAAGAGACCCAGTACTTC.

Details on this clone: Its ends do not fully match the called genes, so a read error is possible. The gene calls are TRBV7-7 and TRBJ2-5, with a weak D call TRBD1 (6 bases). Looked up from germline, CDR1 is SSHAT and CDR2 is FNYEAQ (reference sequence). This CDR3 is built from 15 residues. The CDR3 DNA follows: TGTGCTAGCAGCTTGGGATTTGCAGGGGCAGAGACCCAGTACTTC. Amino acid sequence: CASSLGFAGAETQYF.

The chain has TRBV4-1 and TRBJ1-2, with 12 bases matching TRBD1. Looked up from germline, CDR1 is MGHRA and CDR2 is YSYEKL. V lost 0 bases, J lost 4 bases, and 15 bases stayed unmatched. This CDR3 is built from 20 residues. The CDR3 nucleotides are TGCGCCAGCAGCCAAGAAGCGAGGCGGGGACAGGGGGCGCGAGGCTATGGCTACACCTTC. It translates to CASSQEARRGQGARGYGYTF.

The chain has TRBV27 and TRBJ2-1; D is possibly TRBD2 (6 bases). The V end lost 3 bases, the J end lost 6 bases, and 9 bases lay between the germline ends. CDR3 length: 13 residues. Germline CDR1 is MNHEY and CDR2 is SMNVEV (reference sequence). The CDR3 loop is CASSLGGGNEQFF. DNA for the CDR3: TGTGCCAGCAGTTTGGGGGGAGGCAATGAGCAGTTCTTC.

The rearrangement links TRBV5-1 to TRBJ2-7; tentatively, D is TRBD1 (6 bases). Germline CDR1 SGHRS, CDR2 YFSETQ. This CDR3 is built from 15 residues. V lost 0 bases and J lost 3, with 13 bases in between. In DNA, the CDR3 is TGCGCCAGCAGCTTGGGAGGGGGTCCCGTCTACGAGCAGTACTTC. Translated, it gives CASSLGGGPVYEQYF.

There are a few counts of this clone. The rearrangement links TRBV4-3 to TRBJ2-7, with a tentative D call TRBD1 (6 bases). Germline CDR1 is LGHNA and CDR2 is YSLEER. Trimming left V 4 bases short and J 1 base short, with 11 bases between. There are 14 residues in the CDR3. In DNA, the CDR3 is TGCGCCAGCAGCCTCGACAGGACTTCCTACGAGCAGTACTTC. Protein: CASSLDRTSYEQYF.